This TCR beta chain was observed in a study of long-term antiretroviral therapy in people with HIV (dated 2022 in TCRdb). Regarding the study in general: The earliest samples were collected roughly a decade before the 2015 WHO recommendation for immediate ART, at a time when ART was usually postponed until CD4 counts fell. A retrospective serial study tested whether changes in peripheral blood TRB repertoire composition and diversity were associated with ART initiation and durable HIV suppression. The cohort contributed over 150 cryopreserved PBMC samples from fewer than 35 adults with confirmed HIV infection, collected serially over a mean of around 6 years (range 1-12). No cross-contamination during QIAcube processing turned up in test extractions that ran a monoclonal T-cell line alongside 33 polyclonal samples. About 40% of the 30 participants with HIV were female.

Here is what the overall study found, with its caveats: A significant increase in TRB diversity was found to be associated with ART initiation, although TRB diversity was observed to remain significantly below that of transplant donor controls even after long-term ART. Because cell numbers in pre-ART samples were limited, unsorted PBMC were profiled instead of sorted CD4+ and CD8+ T cells. Inferences about post-ART repertoire changes are limited because no data were available on ART adherence, viral resistance or therapy changes. Expanded TRB clones identified before ART initiation dominated the repertoire across all time points, though the dominance fluctuated and decreased in many PLHIV after ART. The samples span the years 2004 to 2017, and the ART regimens used at that time may not be as effective as current regimens. HIV repertoires had narrower CDR3 length ranges than controls, and the network structure suggested an antigen-experienced repertoire that shifted only slightly toward naive after ART. Limited PBMC availability meant only the TCR beta chain was sequenced, without alpha chain pairing.

To be included, a participant needed at least one PBMC sample from before ART initiation plus at least two post-ART samples. Treatment was received in the United States of America by all participants with HIV. Before DNA extraction, cryopreserved samples containing 1-10 million PBMC were thawed and washed. At the time of the earliest PBMC sample, participants with HIV were aged between about 23 and 54 years. Each participant contributed PBMC samples from 1-4 timepoints before ART initiation and 2-8 timepoints after ART initiation, with a median of 7 samples. Serial HIV viral load, CD4+ T-cell count, ART history and demographic data were obtained for every participant. Genomic DNA was extracted from unsorted PBMC with a Qiagen kit on a QIAcube, with processing performed in batches of 12 samples. Notes on this clone: The clone's antigen remains unknown. Per-base qualities were not stored, and no clone one base away is much larger.

The immunoSEQ hsTCRB v3.0 assay was used at survey level resolution to sequence the TRB variable region. The target sequencing depth for TRB was roughly 40,000-50,000 T-cell genomes per sample. TRB libraries were pooled and sequenced on an Illumina MiSeq using a v3 150-cycle kit. The study's processing was this. Repertoire analysis ran in R within a reproducible Nextflow workflow covering QC, data transformation and analysis. LymphoSeq2, an R package for exploring AIRR-Seq data, was used to implement custom analyses. After excluding several samples that yielded fewer than 5000 total TRB sequences, 150 to 200 HIV repertoires remained for analysis. Among the approximately 190 retained HIV repertoires, some 60 were collected before ART initiation and around 130 after ART initiation. Repertoires were downsampled to 5000 TRB nucleotide sequences, and summary statistics were averaged over 100 downsampling iterations. Only TRB sequences with CDR3 regions of at least seven amino acids were retained for analysis. Diversity was measured with a Shannon entropy-derived clonality score and the Gini coefficient. In the repertoire networks, any two of the top 5000 CDR3 amino acid sequences were linked whenever the two sequences differed by an edit distance of one. GLIPH2 predicted antigen specificity groups and MHC restriction for TRB CDR3 amino acid sequences. CDR3 amino acid sequences were matched against VDJdb and McPAS-TCR to flag known CMV, EBV, HIV or tissue antigen associations. Pre-ART, post-ART and control groups were compared with Wilcoxon signed-rank tests and Holm-Bonferroni correction. TCRdb provides this immuneACCESS table in a form limited to in-frame rearrangements. Some clones are lacking; in checked studies, under half of them reflect an unresolved V gene, and why the rest are absent is not known. D and trimming were read from the DNA, whereas the V and J calls and clone size are those reported in that table. The sample yields around 15,000 clones; 70% to 90% were counted once. About 12% of the sample is held by the ten biggest clonotypes.

The CDR3 runs 14 amino acids, cysteine and phenylalanine included. The only DNA kept is the CDR3, 42 bases in frame from the first base. Between the V and J ends, shortened by 1 base and 2 bases respectively, the junction contains 6 bases. CDR1 and CDR2 are drawn from the germline V gene (reference sequence): SSHAT, FNYEAQ. The chain links TRBV7-7 with TRBJ2-1, with the D gene call left open. The specimen comprised unsorted PBMCs, sampled 0.7 years before starting antiretroviral therapy. The receptor comes from a man between 50 and 59 years old with HIV. The CDR3 region: CASSLGGPYNEQFF. The nucleotides read TGTGCCAGCAGCTTAGGAGGACCCTACAATGAGCAGTTCTTC.